This T cell receptor (beta chain) appears in the sequencing data of a study of shared clonotypes between healthy human individuals. Whole-study findings and limits: Sequencing depth was expected to affect clonotype sharing among donors. Represented diversity (both genetic and exposure-history) was limited by the small number of donors. Non-shared clonotypes displayed generation probabilities falling below those of clonotypes present in all four donors. Rarefaction showed that sequencing of sorted subsets was incomplete (despite large depth).

V was cut by 8 bases and J by 7 bases, with 24 bases left in between. The CDR3 contains 15 residues. CDR1 is SGHTS and CDR2 is YDEGEE in the germline V gene. In regard to this clone: Its antigen remains unidentified.

The protocol was immunoSEQ multiplex PCR, while the TCRdb copy is restricted to in-frame clones and leaves out a portion. Of some 2,400,000 clones in the sample, approximately 95% were seen once. The chain carries TRBV5-8 and TRBJ2-5; D perhaps matches TRBD2 (7 bases). The sequence was collected from a man younger than 35 in good health. Sequenced material: naive CD4+ T cells sorted from blood. Specified subset: CD45RA+ positively selected. Here the CDR3 reads CASLPGHKTGGTQYF. The DNA for the CDR3 is TGTGCCAGTTTGCCGGGACATAAAACGGGGGGGACCCAGTACTTC.